Listed below are T cell receptor beta chains from one sample, sequenced in a study of response to subunit inactivated influenza vaccine. MiXCR was run by TCRdb on the RT-PCR reads, yielding one entry per CDR3 protein. The sample carries roughly 760,000 distinct CDR3 sequences, 21% recorded once. The sample in question was PBMCs from blood, obtained 4 to 6 days after vaccination. Source of these receptors: a man aged 50 or older who received an inactivated influenza vaccine. The CDR3 runs from the conserved cysteine through the conserved F or W. A D gene is named only where the DNA matches it firmly. A clone size is listed for some rows: how often the clone was seen (once, few, many), or a class if it is expanded.

V gene	D gene	J gene	clone size	CDR3 protein	CDR3 DNA
TRBV20-1	NA	TRBJ2-1	few	CSARDRRGSYNEQFF	TGCAGTGCTAGAGATCGAAGGGGATCCTACAATGAGCAGTTCTTC
TRBV5-1	TRBD1	TRBJ2-5	NA	CASNSGTGDETQYF	TGCGCCAGCAACTCCGGGACAGGGGACGAGACCCAGTACTTC
TRBV6-5	TRBD1	TRBJ2-7	NA	CASSYSAGQDSYEQYF	TGTGCCAGCAGTTACTCTGCCGGACAGGATTCTTACGAGCAGTACTTC
TRBV6-2/TRBV6-3	NA	TRBJ2-6	few	CASSYSGFTGANVLTF	TGTGCCAGCAGTTACTCGGGGTTCACTGGGGCCAACGTCCTGACTTTC
TRBV6-2/TRBV6-3	NA	TRBJ2-7	NA	CASSPRTPVPYEQYF	TGTGCCAGCAGCCCCAGGACTCCTGTACCCTACGAGCAGTACTTC
TRBV3-1	NA	TRBJ2-5	NA	CASSHRALQETQYF	TGTGCCAGCAGCCACCGGGCCCTACAAGAGACCCAGTACTTC
TRBV4-2	NA	TRBJ2-1	NA	CASSPSGVPRAYNEQFF	TGTGCCAGCAGCCCGTCAGGAGTTCCGCGGGCCTACAATGAGCAGTTCTTC
TRBV9	NA	TRBJ2-7	few	CASSVGGSTYEQYF	TGTGCCAGCAGCGTAGGGGGAAGCACCTACGAGCAGTACTTC
TRBV28	NA	TRBJ2-5	NA	CASSLVGSPETQYF	TGTGCCAGCAGTTTAGTGGGCTCTCCAGAGACCCAGTACTTC
TRBV5-1	NA	TRBJ2-1	NA	CASDPGGQGNEQFF	TGCGCCAGCGACCCTGGGGGCCAGGGCAATGAGCAGTTCTTC
TRBV6-5	TRBD2	TRBJ2-3	once	CASSYSWASGRGRPDTQYF	TGTGCCAGCAGTTACTCCTGGGCTAGCGGGAGGGGGCGCCCAGATACGCAGTATTTT
TRBV9	NA	TRBJ1-3	few	CASSAKLHGENTIYF	TGTGCCAGCAGCGCGAAGCTCCACGGGGAAAACACCATATATTTT
TRBV5-1	NA	TRBJ1-1	many	CASSYGNTEAFF	TGTGCCAGCAGTTACGGGAACACTGAAGCTTTCTTT
TRBV29-1	TRBD1	TRBJ1-2	NA	CRVDDRAGGYTF	TGCCGCGTGGATGACAGGGCTGGTGGCTACACCTTC
TRBV6-5	NA	TRBJ2-7	once	CASSSPDGYEQYF	TGTGCCAGCAGTTCCCCGGACGGATACGAGCAGTACTTC
TRBV6-2/TRBV6-3	NA	TRBJ2-6	many	CASENGFSGANVLTF	TGTGCCAGTGAGAACGGGTTCTCTGGGGCCAACGTCCTGACTTTC
TRBV12-3/TRBV12-4	NA	TRBJ1-2	few	CASSFGQGGSDTRYTF	TGTGCCAGCAGTTTTGGTCAGGGAGGGTCGGATACTCGCTACACCTTC
TRBV4-1	NA	TRBJ2-7	few	CASSHLDSFSYEQYF	TGCGCCAGCAGCCATCTGGACAGTTTCTCCTACGAGCAGTACTTC
TRBV7-6	TRBD1	TRBJ1-1	few	CASSPSGQGLTEAFF	TGTGCCAGCAGCCCATCAGGACAGGGGTTGACTGAAGCTTTCTTT
TRBV20-1	TRBD1	TRBJ1-2	NA	CSARRFTGGDAYGYTF	TGCAGTGCTAGGAGATTTACAGGGGGCGACGCCTATGGCTACACCTTC
TRBV12-3/TRBV12-4	NA	TRBJ1-1	many	CASSFEYTEAFF	TGTGCCAGCAGTTTCGAATACACTGAAGCTTTCTTT
TRBV4-2	NA	TRBJ1-4	few	CASSQEGGLNEKLFF	TGTGCCAGCAGCCAAGAGGGGGGGCTCAATGAAAAACTGTTTTTT
TRBV6-1	NA	TRBJ2-3	NA	CASSTRASTDTQYF	TGTGCCAGCAGTACCCGTGCTAGCACAGATACGCAGTATTTT
TRBV5-1	TRBD1	TRBJ2-3	NA	CASSLAGTVGRTDTQYF	TGCGCCAGCAGCTTGGCCGGGACAGTAGGGCGGACAGATACGCAGTATTTT
TRBV10-3	TRBD2	TRBJ2-1	few	CAIRTGTSGFTYNEQFF	TGTGCCATCAGAACCGGGACTAGCGGTTTTACCTACAATGAGCAGTTCTTC
TRBV5-1	TRBD2	TRBJ2-7	few	CASSLSSGRSYEQYF	TGCGCCAGCAGCCTCAGTAGCGGGAGATCCTACGAGCAGTACTTC
TRBV7-2	NA	TRBJ1-6	NA	CASSPNLGQNNSPLHF	TGTGCCAGCAGCCCGAACCTGGGACAAAATAATTCACCCCTCCACTTT
TRBV2	TRBD1	TRBJ1-1	few	CASRPDRAPTEAFF	TGTGCCAGCAGGCCGGACAGGGCGCCCACTGAAGCTTTCTTT
TRBV27	NA	TRBJ2-2	NA	CASRGTQNTGELFF	TGTGCCAGCAGAGGGACTCAGAACACCGGGGAGCTGTTTTTT
TRBV20-1	TRBD2	TRBJ2-1	NA	CSADGLADNEQFF	TGCAGTGCAGACGGACTAGCGGACAATGAGCAGTTCTTC
TRBV12-3/TRBV12-4	TRBD1	TRBJ1-3	NA	CASSLGGTAPPGNTIYF	TGTGCCAGCAGTTTGGGGGGGACAGCCCCACCTGGAAACACCATATATTTT
TRBV12-3/TRBV12-4	TRBD1	TRBJ2-1	few	CASSPGTGLYNEQFF	TGTGCCAGCAGTCCCGGGACAGGGTTATACAATGAGCAGTTCTTC
TRBV12-3/TRBV12-4	TRBD1	TRBJ2-2	few	CASSPDRPDPFTGELFF	TGTGCCAGCAGTCCGGACAGGCCGGACCCCTTCACCGGGGAGCTGTTTTTT
TRBV12-3/TRBV12-4	TRBD2	TRBJ2-1	NA	CASSFAGGRSEQFF	TGTGCCAGCAGTTTCGCGGGGGGGCGGAGTGAGCAGTTCTTC
TRBV20-1	NA	TRBJ2-2	few	CSALGGNGELFF	TGCAGTGCTCTAGGGGGGAACGGGGAGCTGTTTTTT
TRBV12-3/TRBV12-4	NA	TRBJ2-5	many	CASRFGETQYF	TGTGCCAGCAGGTTCGGGGAGACCCAGTACTTC
TRBV4-3	TRBD1	TRBJ2-3	few	CASSQGTGATDTQYF	TGCGCCAGCAGCCAAGGAACAGGGGCCACAGATACGCAGTATTTT
TRBV4-2	NA	TRBJ2-3	NA	CASSHRRTTGSLTDTQYF	TGTGCCAGCAGCCACCGCCGTACGACCGGGAGTCTCACAGATACGCAGTATTTT
TRBV12-3/TRBV12-4	NA	TRBJ2-3	NA	CASSTLDTQYF	TGTGCCAGCAGTACGTTGGATACGCAGTATTTT
TRBV7-9	NA	TRBJ2-7	few	CASSLSFFSYEQYF	TGTGCCAGCAGCTTAAGCTTCTTCTCCTACGAGCAGTACTTC
TRBV5-1	TRBD1	TRBJ2-2	NA	CASSWDRGTGELFF	TGCGCCAGCAGCTGGGACAGGGGGACCGGGGAGCTGTTTTTT
TRBV4-3	NA	TRBJ1-2	many	CASSQGDGQHRNYGYTF	TGCGCCAGCAGCCAAGGGGACGGACAACACCGGAACTATGGCTACACCTTC
TRBV4-3	NA	TRBJ2-1	few	CASSQGDRDSNEQFF	TGCGCCAGCAGCCAAGGTGACCGGGACTCGAATGAGCAGTTCTTC
TRBV7-3	NA	TRBJ2-5	few	CASSLRDGRVETQYF	TGTGCCAGCAGCCTCCGGGACGGTAGGGTTGAGACCCAGTACTTC
TRBV12-3/TRBV12-4	NA	TRBJ2-1	NA	CASSSPGTLAFF	TGTGCCAGCAGTTCCCCCGGGACTTTGGCGTTCTTC
TRBV7-2	TRBD2	TRBJ2-1	few	CASSLTAGGGYNEQFF	TGTGCCAGCAGCTTAACAGCGGGGGGGGGCTACAATGAGCAGTTCTTC
TRBV6-1	NA	TRBJ2-5	NA	CASSEEARRVETQYF	TGTGCCAGCAGTGAAGAGGCCAGGCGGGTAGAGACCCAGTACTTC
TRBV20-1	NA	TRBJ1-6	few	CSATQAIYNSPLHF	TGCAGTGCTACTCAGGCTATATATAATTCACCCCTCCACTTT
TRBV2	NA	TRBJ2-7	NA	CASTSRDNSYEQYF	TGTGCCAGCACTTCCCGGGACAACTCCTACGAGCAGTACTTC
TRBV20-1	TRBD2	TRBJ2-1	NA	CSARDGTSGDHYNEQFF	TGCAGTGCTAGAGATGGGACTAGCGGAGACCACTACAATGAGCAGTTCTTC
TRBV28	TRBD1	TRBJ2-1	few	CASSSQGFTYNEQFF	TGTGCCAGCAGTTCACAGGGGTTCACCTACAATGAGCAGTTCTTC
TRBV11-2	TRBD2	TRBJ2-2	few	CASSLQGGLASITGELFF	TGTGCCAGCAGCCTTCAGGGGGGACTAGCGAGCATCACCGGGGAGCTGTTTTTT